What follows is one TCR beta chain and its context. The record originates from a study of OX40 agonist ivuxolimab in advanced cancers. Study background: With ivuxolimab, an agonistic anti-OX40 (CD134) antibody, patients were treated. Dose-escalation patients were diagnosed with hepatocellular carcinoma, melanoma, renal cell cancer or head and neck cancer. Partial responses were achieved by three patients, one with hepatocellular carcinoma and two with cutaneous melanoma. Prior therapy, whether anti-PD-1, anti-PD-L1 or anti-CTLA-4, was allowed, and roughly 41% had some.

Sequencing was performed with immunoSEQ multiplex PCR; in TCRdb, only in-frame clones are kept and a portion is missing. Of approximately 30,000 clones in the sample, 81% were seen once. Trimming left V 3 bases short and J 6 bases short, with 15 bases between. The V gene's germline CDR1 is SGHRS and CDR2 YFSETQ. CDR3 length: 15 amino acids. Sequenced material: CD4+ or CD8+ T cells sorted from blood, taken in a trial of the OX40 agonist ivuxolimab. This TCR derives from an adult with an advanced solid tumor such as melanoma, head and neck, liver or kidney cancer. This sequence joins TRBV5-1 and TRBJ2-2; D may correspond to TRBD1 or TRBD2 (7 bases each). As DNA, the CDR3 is TGCGCCAGCAGCTCGTTGACAGGGAGGGCCGGGGAGCTGTTTTTT. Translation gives CASSSLTGRAGELFF.